The 22 T cell receptor beta chains below come from one sample, sequenced in a study of blood T cell repertoires in COVID-19. Measured with immunoSEQ multiplex PCR; TCRdb has only the in-frame clones, and not every one. The data show 65,000 to 95,000 clones, roughly nine tenths seen once. The sequencing sample was made of peripheral blood. All receptors come from a man aged 50 or older with COVID-19, enrolled during active disease.

V and J are TRBV6-5 and TRBJ2-1; 12 bases are shared with TRBD1. V gave up 5 bases and J gave up 7 bases; unmatched junction bases: 6. The germline gives CDR1 MNHEY, CDR2 SVGAGI. The CDR3 extends over 15 amino acids. For the CDR3, the DNA is TGTGCCAGCAGTCAGGGGACAGGGGGCCAGAATGAGCAGTTCTTC. Residues: CASSQGTGGQNEQFF.

V is TRBV7-2 and J is TRBJ2-1, with a possible D match to TRBD2 (5 bases). This CDR3 is built from 13 residues. Per the germline V gene, CDR1 is SGHTA and CDR2 is FQGNSA. V was shortened by 0 bases and J by 5 bases, with 5 bases between the two germline ends. CDR3 coding DNA: TGTGCCAGCAGCTTAGCGAGGGACAATGAGCAGTTCTTC. This sequence encodes CASSLARDNEQFF.

The rearrangement joins TRBV3-1 (or the pseudogene TRBV3-2) to TRBJ1-4; D unresolved. The CDR3 totals 14 residues. V lost 0 bases, J lost 5 bases, and 7 bases lay in between. CDR1 is LGHDT and CDR2 is YNNKEL in the germline V gene (reference sequence). CDR3 coding DNA: TGTGCCAGCAGCCAAGATCTACGGAATGAAAAACTGTTTTTT. The encoded protein is CASSQDLRNEKLFF.

As DNA, the CDR3 is TGTGCCAGCAATAGCGGGAGGGCTGAAGATACGCAGTATTTT. This encodes CASNSGRAEDTQYF. V is TRBV6-5 and J is TRBJ2-3; 11 bases map to TRBD2. Germline loops: CDR1 MNHEY, CDR2 SVGAGI. The CDR3 has 14 amino acids. V gave up 7 bases and J gave up 5 bases; unmatched junction bases: 5.

V gene TRBV2 combines with J gene TRBJ1-1, with D perhaps TRBD1 (6 bases). The germline gives CDR1 SNHLY, CDR2 FYNNEI. Trimming took 5 bases from V and 4 from J, leaving 17 bases between them. The CDR3 contains 15 residues. The CDR3 sequence: CASSQSPGAGTEAFF. The CDR3 nucleotides read TGTGCCAGCAGTCAATCTCCAGGGGCAGGCACTGAAGCTTTCTTT.

CDR3 DNA sequence: TGTGCCAGCAGTTCACTAGCGGTTTCCTACAATGAGCAGTTCTTC. Translating it yields CASSSLAVSYNEQFF. The chain uses TRBV2 and TRBJ2-1, with TRBD2 matching over 8 bases. CDR3 size: 15 residues. Trimming cost V 5 bases and J 1 base; bases outside gene matches: 4. CDR1 is SNHLY and CDR2 is FYNNEI in the germline V gene. Full variable domain (missing parts from reference TRBV2 and TRBJ2-1): EPEVTQTPSHQVTQMGQEVILRCVPISNHLYFYWYRQILGQKVEFLVSFYNNEISEKSEIFDDQFSVERPDGSNFTLKIRSTKLEDSAMYFCASSSLAVSYNEQFFGPGTRLTVL.

This chain links TRBV6-6 with TRBJ1-3; D not resolved. The ends were cut back, 7 bases at V and 0 bases at J, with 7 bases in the middle. CDR1 is MNHNY, CDR2 SVGAGI, per germline (reference sequence). The CDR3 spans 13 residues. The CDR3 loop is CASTGISGNTIYF. The CDR3 DNA reads TGTGCCAGCACAGGCATCTCTGGAAACACCATATATTTT.

CDR3 nucleotides: TGCGCCAGCACCGTAGCGACCGGGGAGCTGTTTTTT. Translating it yields CASTVATGELFF. V is TRBV5-1 and J is TRBJ2-2; D perhaps matches TRBD2 (5 bases). Trimming left V 6 bases short and J 5 bases short, with 8 bases between. This CDR3 region has 12 residues. In germline, CDR1 is SGHRS, CDR2 YFSETQ.

V is TRBV7-8 and J is TRBJ2-1; D perhaps matches TRBD1 (6 bases). Trimming pared 4 bases from V and 4 bases from J, leaving 14 bases between. Germline values: CDR1 SGHVS, CDR2 FQNEAQ. CDR3 length: 15 amino acids. The DNA for the CDR3 is TGTGCCAGCAGCTGGAGAGGACAGCTTTACAATGAGCAGTTCTTC. Its translation: CASSWRGQLYNEQFF.

The CDR3 loop reads CASSQSAQGNEKLFF. Written as DNA, the CDR3 is TGTGCCAGCAGCCAGTCCGCACAGGGTAACGAAAAACTGTTTTTT. The V call is TRBV4-2, the J call TRBJ1-4, with D perhaps matching TRBD1 (6 bases). V was clipped by 3 bases and J by 8 bases, with 16 bases between them. From germline, CDR1 is LGHNA and CDR2 YNFKEQ. The CDR3 is 15 amino acids.

The chain links TRBV30 to TRBJ2-3, with 7 bases fitting TRBD2. This CDR3 spans 12 amino acids. The V gene's germline CDR1 is GTSNPN and CDR2 SVGIG (reference sequence). V was clipped by 7 bases and J by 5 bases; unmatched bases: 6. CDR3 sequence reads: CAYGLDRDTQYF. The CDR3 nucleotides read TGTGCCTACGGACTAGACAGAGATACGCAGTATTTT. Looking up the rest from reference TRBV30 and TRBJ2-3 gives the full variable domain: SQTIHQWPATLVQPVGSPLSLECTVEGTSNPNLYWYRQAAGRGLQLLFYSVGIGQISSEVPQNLSASRPQDRQFILSSKKLLLSDSGFYLCAYGLDRDTQYFGPGTRLTVL.

The V gene is TRBV5-1, the J gene TRBJ2-3, with D unresolved. Trimming stripped 0 bases from V and 2 bases from J, with 13 bases between. The CDR3 is made up of 16 amino acids. Germline CDR1 is SGHRS and CDR2 is YFSETQ. The CDR3 spells CASSLDGGQNTDTQYF. In nucleotides, the CDR3 is TGCGCCAGCAGCTTGGATGGCGGTCAGAACACAGATACGCAGTATTTT.

This rearrangement joins TRBV3-1 (or the pseudogene TRBV3-2) to TRBJ1-1; D is unclear. Trimming left V 4 bases short and J 8 bases short, with 11 bases between. The CDR3 is made up of 12 amino acids. The germline V gene encodes CDR1 LGHDT and CDR2 YNNKEL (reference sequence). CDR3 region: CASSLMTGEAFF. CDR3 in DNA: TGTGCCAGCAGCCTTATGACGGGGGAAGCTTTCTTT.

The chain recombines TRBV18 with TRBJ1-1; 9 bases agree with TRBD1. V gave up 4 bases and J gave up 8 bases; unmatched junction bases: 2. The CDR3 totals 12 residues. Germline-derived CDR1 and CDR2 are KGHSH and LQKENI. CDR3 residues: CASSRTGAEAFF. The CDR3, as DNA: TGTGCCAGCTCACGGACAGGGGCCGAAGCTTTCTTT.

This clone appeared a single time. The chain is built from TRBV3-1 (or the pseudogene TRBV3-2) and TRBJ1-4; D unresolved. Germline CDR1 and CDR2: LGHDT and YNNKEL (reference sequence). The CDR3 has 12 amino acids. V shed 5 bases and J shed 8 bases, with 9 bases lying between them. CDR3 loop: CASSKFREKLFF. The CDR3 DNA is TGTGCCAGCAGCAAGTTCAGAGAAAAACTGTTTTTT.

The chain links TRBV5-4 to TRBJ2-2; 12 nucleotides match TRBD1. The germline gives CDR1 SGHNT, CDR2 YYREEE (reference sequence). The CDR3 totals 16 residues. V lost 3 bases and J lost 5; bases outside the gene matches: 5. The CDR3 DNA reads TGTGCCAGCAGCTGGGGACAGGGGGCGCTTACCGGGGAGCTGTTTTTT. Amino acids: CASSWGQGALTGELFF.

The chain couples TRBV9 to TRBJ2-1; TRBD2 aligns across 7 bases. CDR3 size: 18 residues. Germline V gives CDR1 SGDLS, CDR2 YYNGEE. The trim removed 4 bases at V and 0 bases at J, leaving 13 bases unmatched. The CDR3 sequence is CASSPRLAATSSYNEQFF. The DNA for the CDR3 is TGTGCCAGCAGCCCTAGGCTAGCGGCCACTAGCTCCTACAATGAGCAGTTCTTC.

The chain has TRBV4-1 and TRBJ1-5, with 7 bases lining up with TRBD1. The CDR3 is made up of 15 amino acids. With V trimmed by 6 bases and J by 5 bases, 10 bases remained unmatched. CDR1 and CDR2 (germline): MGHRA, YSYEKL. CDR3 in amino acids: CASRGTDLPHQPQHF. CDR3 DNA sequence: TGCGCCAGCAGAGGGACAGATCTCCCCCATCAGCCCCAGCATTTT.

J is TRBJ2-2 and V is TRBV6-2 or TRBV6-3; D unresolved. With 4 bases removed from V and 5 bases from J, the gap between germline ends came to 11 bases. CDR3 length: 14 amino acids. Germline V gives CDR1 MNHEY, CDR2 SVGEGT. The CDR3 DNA sequence: TGTGCCAGCAGTTCCACGGGTCTAACCGGGGAGCTGTTTTTT. The encoded protein is CASSSTGLTGELFF.

The chain uses TRBV2 and TRBJ2-2, with TRBD1 as a possible D gene (6 bases). Germline CDR1 reads SNHLY; CDR2 reads FYNNEI. V was trimmed by 5 bases and J by 7 bases, leaving 8 bases between them. This CDR3 is built from 12 residues. Written as DNA, the CDR3 is TGTGCCAGCAGTCAGGGGAACGGGGAGCTGTTTTTT. It translates to CASSQGNGELFF.

The chain carries TRBV4-3 and TRBJ2-7, with D possibly being TRBD2 (7 bases). CDR1 is LGHNA, CDR2 YSLEER, per germline. The V and J ends lost 0 bases and 2 bases respectively, with 11 bases between them. CDR3 size: 15 residues. CDR3 loop: CASSQDRGGAYEQYF. Here the CDR3 DNA reads TGCGCCAGCAGCCAAGATCGAGGGGGGGCCTACGAGCAGTACTTC.

The chain employs TRBV4-3 and TRBJ2-7, with unresolved D. Germline values: CDR1 LGHNA, CDR2 YSLEER. Trimming shortened V by 0 bases and J by 3 bases, and 12 bases separated the two germline ends. The CDR3 is 15 amino acids. The CDR3 nucleotides read TGCGCCAGCAGCCAAGAGGTCGGAGCGAGCTACGAGCAGTACTTC. It specifies CASSQEVGASYEQYF.